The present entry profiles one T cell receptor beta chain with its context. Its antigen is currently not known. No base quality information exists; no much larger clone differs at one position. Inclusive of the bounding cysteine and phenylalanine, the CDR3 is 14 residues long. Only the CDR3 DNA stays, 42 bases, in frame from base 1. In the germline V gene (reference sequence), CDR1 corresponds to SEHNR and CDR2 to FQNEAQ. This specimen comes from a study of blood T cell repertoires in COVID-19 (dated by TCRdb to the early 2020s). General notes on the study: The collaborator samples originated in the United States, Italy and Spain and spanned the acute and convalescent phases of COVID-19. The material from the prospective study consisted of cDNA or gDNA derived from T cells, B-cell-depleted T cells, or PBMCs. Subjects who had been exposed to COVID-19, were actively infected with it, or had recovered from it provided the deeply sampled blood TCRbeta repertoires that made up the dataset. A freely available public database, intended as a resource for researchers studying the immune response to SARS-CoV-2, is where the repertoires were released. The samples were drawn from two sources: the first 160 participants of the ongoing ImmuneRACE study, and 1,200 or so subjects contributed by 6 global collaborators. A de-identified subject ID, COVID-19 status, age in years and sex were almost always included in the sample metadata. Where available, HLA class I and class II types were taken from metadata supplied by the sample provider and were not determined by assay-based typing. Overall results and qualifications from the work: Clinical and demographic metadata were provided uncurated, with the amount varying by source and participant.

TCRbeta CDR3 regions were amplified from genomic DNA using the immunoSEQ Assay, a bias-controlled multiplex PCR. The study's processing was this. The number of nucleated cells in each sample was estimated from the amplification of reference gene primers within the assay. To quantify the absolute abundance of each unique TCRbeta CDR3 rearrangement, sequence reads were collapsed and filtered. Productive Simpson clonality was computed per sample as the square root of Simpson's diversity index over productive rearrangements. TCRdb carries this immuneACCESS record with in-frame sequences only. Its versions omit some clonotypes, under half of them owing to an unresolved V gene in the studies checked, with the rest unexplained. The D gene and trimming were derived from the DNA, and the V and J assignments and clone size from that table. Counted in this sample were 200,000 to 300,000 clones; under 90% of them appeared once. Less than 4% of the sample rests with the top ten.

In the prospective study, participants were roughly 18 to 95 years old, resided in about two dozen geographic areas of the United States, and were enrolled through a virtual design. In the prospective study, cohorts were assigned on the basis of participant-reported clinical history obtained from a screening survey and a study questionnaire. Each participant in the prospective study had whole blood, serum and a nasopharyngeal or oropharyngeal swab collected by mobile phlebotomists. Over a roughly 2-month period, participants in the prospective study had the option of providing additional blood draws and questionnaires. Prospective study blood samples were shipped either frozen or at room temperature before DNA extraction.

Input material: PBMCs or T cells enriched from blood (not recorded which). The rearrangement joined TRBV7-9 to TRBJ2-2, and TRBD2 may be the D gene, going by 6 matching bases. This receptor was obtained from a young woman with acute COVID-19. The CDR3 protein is CASGRGANTGELFF. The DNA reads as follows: TGTGCGAGCGGGCGCGGGGCGAACACCGGGGAGCTGTTTTTT.